This T cell receptor beta chain appears in the sequencing data of a study of blood T cells in healthy people across ages. Per the germline V gene, CDR1 is DFQATT and CDR2 is SNEGSKA (reference sequence). Trimming shortened V by 4 bases and J by 10 bases, and 23 bases separated the two germline ends. This CDR3 has 15 residues. Through a sample-barcoded 5' primer and a J-beta primer mix, a second PCR was run for roughly 6 to 12 cycles. A template-switch adaptor containing 12 random nucleotides labeled each cDNA molecule. TCRdb ran MiXCR on the 5' RACE reads and lists one entry per CDR3 protein. The profile shows approximately 680,000 distinct CDR3 sequences, approximately 29% of them singletons. This clonotype was seen a handful of times. A much larger clone differs from this one at a single base, so this may be a read error.

This rearrangement joins TRBV20-1 to TRBJ2-1; D assignment may be TRBD1 or TRBD2 (5 bases each). Material for sequencing was blood. This receptor was identified in a woman older than 75 in good health. This CDR3 is CSATSGLVSSYEQFF. The CDR3 DNA is TGCAGTGCTACCTCGGGGCTGGTGAGCTCCTACGAGCAGTTCTTC.